This T cell receptor (beta chain) stems from a study of neurological immune-mediated disorders. Study information: The study included around 35 multiple sclerosis patients, some 31 relapsing-remitting and 3 secondary progressive.

At least ten counts were recorded for this clonotype. TCRdb fed the 5' RACE reads into MiXCR, producing one record per CDR3 protein. The sample contains about 46,000 distinct CDR3 sequences, 2.5% to 3.5% of which appear only once. 2 million unsorted PBMCs were stored in RNAlater at -80 °C before RNA extraction. The CDR3 runs to 14 residues. Germline CDR1 is SNHLY and CDR2 is FYNNEI. V lost 3 bases, J lost 10 bases, and 18 bases lay in between. The sequence was collected from a woman aged 50 to 60 with multiple sclerosis. Source material: PBMCs. This chain uses TRBV2 with TRBJ1-2; possible D gene TRBD1, 6 bases. The chain's CDR3 is CASSDRQAPGAYTF. CDR3 bases: TGTGCCAGCAGTGATAGGCAGGCCCCAGGGGCCTACACCTTC.